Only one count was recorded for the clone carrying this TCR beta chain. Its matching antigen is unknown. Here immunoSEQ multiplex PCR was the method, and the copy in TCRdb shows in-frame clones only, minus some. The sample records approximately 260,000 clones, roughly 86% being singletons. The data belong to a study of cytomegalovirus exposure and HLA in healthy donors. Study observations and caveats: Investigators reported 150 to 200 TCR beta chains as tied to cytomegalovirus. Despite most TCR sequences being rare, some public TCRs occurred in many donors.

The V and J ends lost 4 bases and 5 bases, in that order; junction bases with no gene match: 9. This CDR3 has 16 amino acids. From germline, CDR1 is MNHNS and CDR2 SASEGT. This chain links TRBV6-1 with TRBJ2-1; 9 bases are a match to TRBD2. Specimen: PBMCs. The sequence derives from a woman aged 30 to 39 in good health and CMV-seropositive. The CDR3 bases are TGTGCCAGCAGTGTAGCGGGAGAAGGTCGGCACAATGAGCAGTTCTTC. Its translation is CASSVAGEGRHNEQFF.